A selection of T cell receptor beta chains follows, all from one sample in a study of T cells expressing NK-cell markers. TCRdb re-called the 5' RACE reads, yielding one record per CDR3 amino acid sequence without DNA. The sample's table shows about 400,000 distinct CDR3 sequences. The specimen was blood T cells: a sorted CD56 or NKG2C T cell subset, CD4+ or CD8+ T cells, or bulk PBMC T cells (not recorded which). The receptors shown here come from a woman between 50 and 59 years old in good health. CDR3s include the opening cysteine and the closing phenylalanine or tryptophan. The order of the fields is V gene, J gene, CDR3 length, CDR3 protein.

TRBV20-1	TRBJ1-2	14	CSARESRTAYGYTF
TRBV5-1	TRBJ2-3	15	CASSLPQAYTDTQYF
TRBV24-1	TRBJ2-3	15	CATSNSGSRGNTQYF
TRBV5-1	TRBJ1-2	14	CASSLADPLNGYTF
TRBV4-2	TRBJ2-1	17	CASSPTVLAELFNEQFF
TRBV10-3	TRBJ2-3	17	CAIRGTSGRAFGDTQYF
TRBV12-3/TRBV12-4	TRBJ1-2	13	CASSPVAGTGYTF
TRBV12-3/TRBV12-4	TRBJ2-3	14	CASSPDPGADTQYF
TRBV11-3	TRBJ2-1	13	CASGTGGTNEQFF
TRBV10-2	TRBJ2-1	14	CASSRGGRGLEQFF
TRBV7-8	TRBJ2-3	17	CASTQWAFRTSGDTQYF
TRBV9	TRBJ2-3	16	CASSPHQGAPTDTQYF
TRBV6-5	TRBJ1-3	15	CASRAGGPMGNTIYF
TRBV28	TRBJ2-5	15	CASSADSPPQETQYF
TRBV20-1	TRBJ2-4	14	CSARVNKGGNIQYF